The 27 T cell receptor beta chains reported below all come from one sample, sequenced in a study of blood T cell repertoires in COVID-19. The assay was immunoSEQ multiplex PCR, and TCRdb's table has in-frame clones only and misses some. The data show 350,000 to 450,000 clones, around 83% seen once. The sequenced material came from PBMCs or T cells enriched from blood (not recorded which). The receptors come from a woman between 50 and 59 years old who had recovered from COVID-19.

The V call is TRBV7-8, the J call TRBJ2-2, with D possibly matching TRBD1 (6 bases). The CDR3 has 15 residues. Trimming cost V 1 base and J 1 base, with 7 bases left between them. CDR1 is SGHVS and CDR2 is FQNEAQ in the germline V gene. The CDR3 DNA follows: TGTGCCAGCAGCTTAGGACAGGTGAACACCGGGGAGCTGTTTTTT. As protein: CASSLGQVNTGELFF.

The chain combines TRBV30 with TRBJ1-2; the match to TRBD1 covers 9 bases. Germline lookup yields CDR1 GTSNPN and CDR2 SVGIG (reference sequence). The CDR3 has 15 amino acids. Trimming took 7 bases from V and 1 from J; bases not matched to a gene: 10. Written as DNA, the CDR3 is TGTGCCTCCCGGGGACAGGGTTTTTTTAACTATGGCTACACCTTC. Residues: CASRGQGFFNYGYTF.

The V and J genes are TRBV27 and TRBJ1-1; weak D call: TRBD1 (5 bases). The CDR3 is 16 amino acids. CDR1 is MNHEY and CDR2 is SMNVEV in the germline V gene (reference sequence). V lost 4 bases, J lost 1 base, and 16 bases lay in between. CDR3 sequence reads: CASSSQRGEKNTEAFF. CDR3 bases: TGTGCCAGCAGTTCCCAACGGGGGGAGAAGAACACTGAAGCTTTCTTT.

The rearrangement joins TRBV14 to TRBJ2-5; TRBD1 matches 11 bases. The trim removed 0 bases at V and 0 bases at J, leaving 6 bases unmatched. Germline V gene lookup returns CDR1 SGHDN and CDR2 FVKESK. The CDR3 covers 18 residues. This CDR3 reads CASSQDTWDRGYQETQYF. For the CDR3, the DNA is TGTGCCAGCAGCCAAGATACGTGGGACAGGGGGTACCAAGAGACCCAGTACTTC.

There are a few counts of this clone. This rearrangement joins TRBV6-2 or TRBV6-3 to TRBJ1-6; 8 bases map to TRBD1. The CDR3 covers 16 residues. Losses at the gene ends were 6 bases for V and 6 bases for J; bases not matched to a gene: 10. Per the germline V gene, CDR1 is MNHEY and CDR2 is SVGEGT. CDR3 residues: CASSRDGTGVNSPLHF. The DNA for the CDR3 is TGTGCCAGCAGCCGGGACGGGACAGGAGTTAATTCACCCCTCCACTTT.

The chain employs TRBV3-1 (or the pseudogene TRBV3-2) and TRBJ1-5, with a possible D match to TRBD1 (5 bases). The V and J ends lost 3 bases and 7 bases respectively, with 22 bases between them. Germline CDR1 is LGHDT and CDR2 is YNNKEL (reference sequence). The CDR3 length is 17 residues. The CDR3 sequence is CASSQGKTVSEPQPQHF. The CDR3 DNA reads as TGTGCCAGCAGCCAGGGTAAGACAGTCTCGGAGCCACAGCCCCAGCATTTT.

This sequence joins TRBV5-1 and TRBJ2-2, with no clear D. The CDR3 totals 16 residues. Germline lookup yields CDR1 SGHRS and CDR2 YFSETQ. The ends were cut back, 5 bases at V and 1 base at J, with 15 bases in the middle. This chain's CDR3 is CASRQPGTMNTGELFF. The CDR3, as DNA: TGCGCCAGCAGACAACCGGGTACCATGAACACCGGGGAGCTGTTTTTT.

This chain uses TRBV2 with TRBJ1-4; D call uncertain. Between the trimmed V and J ends, which lost 1 base and 0 bases, there was a span of 6 bases. Germline V lookup: CDR1 SNHLY, CDR2 FYNNEI. The CDR3 runs to 15 residues. CDR3 DNA: TGTGCCAGCAGTGAAGGGCCGCCAACTAATGAAAAACTGTTTTTT. Translated, it gives CASSEGPPTNEKLFF.

V usage is TRBV14 and J usage is TRBJ2-3; D may be TRBD1 (5 bases). V gave up 1 base and J gave up 0 bases, with 8 bases separating them. The V gene's germline CDR1 is SGHDN and CDR2 FVKESK. The CDR3 is 15 amino acids. For the CDR3, the DNA is TGTGCCAGCAGCCAAGGAAGGGGAAGCACAGATACGCAGTATTTT. It translates to CASSQGRGSTDTQYF.

Only a few counts were recorded for this clone. The chain carries TRBV6-6 and TRBJ1-2; 7 nucleotides align to TRBD1. Germline CDR1 reads MNHNY; CDR2 reads SVGAGI (reference sequence). V lost 6 bases and J lost 7; bases outside the gene matches: 8. The CDR3 is made up of 13 amino acids. The CDR3 bases are TGTGCCAGCAGCCAAGACAGGGAAAGTGGCTACACCTTC. This translates into CASSQDRESGYTF.

J is TRBJ1-5 and V is TRBV6-2 or TRBV6-3; D call uncertain. Deletions cut 6 bases from V and 2 bases from J, with 17 bases between. CDR3 length: 16 residues. The V gene's germline CDR1 is MNHEY and CDR2 SVGEGT. CDR3 protein: CASSKSGGGGNQPQHF. CDR3 in DNA: TGTGCCAGCAGCAAGTCAGGAGGTGGGGGCAATCAGCCCCAGCATTTT.

V gene TRBV19 combines with J gene TRBJ2-3; TRBD2 matches 10 bases. V lost 5 bases and J lost 6; bases outside the gene matches: 8. CDR3 length equals 15 residues. Germline V gene lookup returns CDR1 LNHDA and CDR2 SQIVND (reference sequence). The CDR3 reads CASSLTLAGIDTQYF. CDR3 nucleotide sequence: TGTGCCAGTAGTTTGACACTAGCGGGAATCGATACGCAGTATTTT.

In the case of this clone: Additional DNA sequences in this sample encode the identical CDR3. The genes are TRBV3-1 (or the pseudogene TRBV3-2) and TRBJ1-4; D is undetermined. The CDR3 consists of 13 residues. Deletions cut 6 bases from V and 0 bases from J, with 5 bases between. The germline V gene encodes CDR1 LGHDT and CDR2 YNNKEL (reference sequence). This CDR3 is CASRRATNEKLFF. The CDR3 DNA reads as TGTGCCAGCAGGCGCGCAACTAATGAAAAACTGTTTTTT.

The CDR3 reads CASKPGGFVTGELFF. The CDR3 bases are TGTGCCAGCAAGCCCGGCGGTTTCGTTACCGGGGAGCTGTTTTTT. This chain joins TRBV27 and TRBJ2-2; no reliable D call. V gave up 7 bases and J gave up 5 bases, with 17 bases separating them. The CDR3 extends over 15 amino acids. Germline CDR1 is MNHEY and CDR2 is SMNVEV (reference sequence).

V usage is TRBV5-1 and J usage is TRBJ1-2; tentatively, D is TRBD1 (6 bases). CDR1 and CDR2 (germline): SGHRS, YFSETQ. Trimming shortened V by 4 bases and J by 6 bases, and 16 bases separated the two germline ends. The length of the CDR3 is 14 residues. The CDR3 loop is CASSPGHILHGYTF. In nucleotides, the CDR3 is TGCGCCAGCAGCCCGGGACACATCCTCCATGGCTACACCTTC.

This rearrangement joins TRBV19 to TRBJ2-2, with D possibly matching TRBD1 (7 bases). CDR1 LNHDA and CDR2 SQIVND come from the germline V gene (reference sequence). Trimming stripped 4 bases from V and 4 bases from J, with 13 bases between. The CDR3 has 15 residues. The CDR3 here is CASSTGQGGTGELFF. CDR3 in DNA: TGTGCCAGTAGTACGGGGCAGGGGGGCACCGGGGAGCTGTTTTTT.

The chain couples TRBV2 to TRBJ1-3, with D uncertain. V was shortened by 6 bases and J by 0 bases, with 12 bases between the two germline ends. Germline CDR1 is SNHLY and CDR2 is FYNNEI. The CDR3 is made up of 15 amino acids. The DNA for the CDR3 is TGTGCCAGCAGGTTCGGCGCGGGCTCTGGAAACACCATATATTTT. This encodes CASRFGAGSGNTIYF.

The CDR3 loop reads CASSRRTAFVYGYTF. CDR3 DNA sequence: TGTGCCAGCAGTCGGAGGACGGCCTTCGTCTATGGCTACACCTTC. J is TRBJ1-2 and V is TRBV5-8; D remains ambiguous. The germline V gene encodes CDR1 SGHTS and CDR2 YDEGEE. This CDR3 contains 15 residues. V was clipped by 5 bases and J by 4 bases, with 18 bases between them.

Here the CDR3 DNA reads TGCGCCAGCAGCTATAAAATGAACACTGAAGCTTTCTTT. It encodes CASSYKMNTEAFF. The chain recombines TRBV5-1 with TRBJ1-1; no reliable D call. Trimming removed 3 bases from V and 0 bases from J, with 6 bases in between. CDR3 length: 13 residues. Germline V lookup: CDR1 SGHRS, CDR2 YFSETQ.

This rearrangement joins TRBV5-1 to TRBJ2-3, with 9 bases matching TRBD2. This CDR3 has 17 residues. The V and J ends lost 2 bases and 5 bases, in that order; junction bases with no gene match: 12. CDR1 is SGHRS and CDR2 is YFSETQ in the germline V gene. CDR3 nucleotide sequence: TGCGCCAGCAGCTTCGGCGGGGGGGCCGGGGTTGGAGATACGCAGTATTTT. This gives the protein CASSFGGGAGVGDTQYF.

This sequence joins TRBV4-1 and TRBJ2-5, with 11 bases matching TRBD2. The CDR3 is 15 residues long. Germline CDR1 MGHRA, CDR2 YSYEKL. Germline trimming cut 1 base from V and 4 bases from J; bases unmatched to any gene: 2. The CDR3 loop is CASSQVTSGRETQYF. CDR3 nucleotides: TGCGCCAGCAGCCAAGTAACTAGCGGGAGAGAGACCCAGTACTTC.

The chain uses TRBV19 and TRBJ2-1; 11 positions agree with TRBD2. The germline V gene has CDR1 LNHDA and CDR2 SQIVND (reference sequence). The J segment lost 6 bases and the V segment lost 5 bases, leaving 6 bases of the junction unmatched. The CDR3 has 15 residues. The CDR3, as DNA: TGTGCCAGTAGTCTCCTAGCGGGAGGTGGCAATGAGCAGTTCTTC. Translating gives CASSLLAGGGNEQFF. Variable domain in full (rest from reference TRBV19 and TRBJ2-1): DGGITQSPKYLFRKEGQNVTLSCEQNLNHDAMYWYRQDPGQGLRLIYYSQIVNDFQKGDIAEGYSVSREKKESFPLTVTSAQKNPTAFYLCASSLLAGGGNEQFFGPGTRLTVL.

This chain uses TRBV19 with TRBJ1-1; D is unresolved. The CDR3 spans 11 residues. Trimming left V 7 bases short and J 11 bases short, with 14 bases between. Germline V CDR1 and CDR2: LNHDA, SQIVND (reference sequence). CDR3 sequence: CASIVGRVAFF. The CDR3 bases are TGTGCCAGTATCGTGGGTCGGGTCGCTTTCTTT.

The rearrangement uses TRBV11-3 and TRBJ2-3; D is possibly TRBD1 (6 bases). The CDR3 loop spans 15 amino acids. Trimming took off 1 base at V and 2 bases at J, with 10 bases between the two ends. Per germline, CDR1 SGHNT and CDR2 YENEEA. CDR3 amino acids: CASSLGQGNTDTQYF. For the CDR3, the DNA is TGTGCCAGCAGCTTAGGTCAGGGGAACACAGATACGCAGTATTTT. Based on the CDR3 plus reference TRBV11-3 and TRBJ2-3, the full variable domain is EAGVVQSPRYKIIEKKQPVAFWCNPISGHNTLYWYLQNLGQGPELLIRYENEEAVDDSQLPKDRFSAERLKGVDSTLKIQPAELGDSAVYLCASSLGQGNTDTQYFGPGTRLTVL.

V gene TRBV5-6 combines with J gene TRBJ1-2, with 7 bases lining up with TRBD1. V shed 0 bases, J shed 4 bases, and the junction held 6 bases outside the gene matches. CDR3 length: 15 residues. Germline values: CDR1 SGHDT, CDR2 YYEEEE. The DNA for the CDR3 is TGTGCCAGCAGCTTGGGACAGGGCACGCGCTATGGCTACACCTTC. Its translation: CASSLGQGTRYGYTF.

The chain has TRBV19 and TRBJ2-5; 7 positions match TRBD1. CDR1 is LNHDA and CDR2 is SQIVND in the germline V gene (reference sequence). The CDR3 sequence is 16 residues long. Unmatched junction bases numbered 9, after V lost 0 bases and J lost 5 bases. The CDR3: CASSIDEDRSGETQYF. The DNA for the CDR3 is TGTGCCAGTAGTATAGATGAGGACAGGAGTGGTGAGACCCAGTACTTC.

The rearrangement links TRBV6-5 to TRBJ2-2, with TRBD1 matching over 9 bases. V gave up 5 bases and J gave up 5 bases; unmatched junction bases: 6. CDR1 and CDR2 (germline): MNHEY, SVGAGI. The CDR3 has 15 residues. The CDR3 DNA sequence: TGTGCCAGCAGTAGCGGGACAGGGATTACCGGGGAGCTGTTTTTT. Protein sequence: CASSSGTGITGELFF.